This record covers a single T cell receptor (beta chain). These data come from a study of blood T cell repertoires in COVID-19. Study in general: Collection of acute and convalescent COVID-19 samples took place in the United States, Italy and Spain. PBMCs, B-cell-depleted T cells, or T cells were the source of the cDNA or gDNA that made up the material.

In the authors' workflow: Estimation of nucleated cell counts relied on the amplification of reference gene primers. Measured with immunoSEQ multiplex PCR; TCRdb has only the in-frame clones, and not every one. The DNA was the basis for D and trimming; V, J and clone size are from that table. This table has roughly 170,000 clones, approximately 86% appearing once. The receptor was isolated from a man between 35 and 55 years old with active or convalescent COVID-19. The source material was peripheral blood.

The CDR3 region is CAWDSGGNQPQHF. Here the CDR3 DNA reads TGTGCCTGGGACAGCGGGGGCAATCAGCCCCAGCATTTT. The rearrangement joins TRBV30 to TRBJ1-5; perhaps TRBD1 as D (5 bases). Trimming shortened V by 5 bases and J by 2 bases, and 10 bases separated the two germline ends. The CDR3 length is 13 residues. Germline loops: CDR1 GTSNPN, CDR2 SVGIG (reference sequence).